This TCR beta chain was identified during a study of cytomegalovirus exposure and HLA in healthy donors. Overall study findings and caveats: Altogether, about 160 TCR beta chains were recorded as cytomegalovirus-associated.

Primers included in the PCR were 60 Vbeta and 13 Jbeta primers. Measured with immunoSEQ multiplex PCR; TCRdb has only the in-frame clones, and not every one. Here the sample spans 170,000 or so clones, 75% to 85% being singletons. As to this clone: Its antigen is unidentified.

The source is a woman between 50 and 59 years old in good health and CMV-seropositive. The sample consisted of PBMCs.

The CDR3 here is CASGLAGGHNEQFF. DNA of the CDR3: TGCGCCAGCGGTCTAGCGGGGGGTCACAATGAGCAGTTCTTC. This chain uses TRBV5-1 with TRBJ2-1; 11 bases are shared with TRBD2. The CDR3 loop spans 14 amino acids. With 7 bases clipped from V and 5 bases from J, the junction kept 5 bases outside the gene matches. CDR1 SGHRS and CDR2 YFSETQ come from the germline V gene.